This T cell receptor beta chain was retrieved from a study of cytomegalovirus exposure and HLA in healthy donors. PCR employed 60 Vbeta and 13 Jbeta primers. Generated by immunoSEQ multiplex PCR, the TCRdb table keeps only in-frame clones and is missing some. The data hold about 210,000 clones, with around 80% observed a single time. Study outcomes and limitations: In a later analysis, V- and J-gene trimming of beta chains associated with a DCLRE1C missense variant, replicated independently. In an earlier analysis, about 87% or about 30%: the productive usage of most TCR beta V segments. The classifier reportedly diagnosed cytomegalovirus status with high specificity and sensitivity.

At collection, donors were nominally healthy, but unrecorded immune exposures were probable. V lost 4 bases to trimming and J lost 10 bases, with 20 bases between them. Germline V CDR1 and CDR2: SGHKS, YYEKEE (reference sequence). The CDR3 has 14 amino acids. On this clone: What it recognizes is unknown.

This TCR was sampled from a boy younger than 18 in good health and CMV-seronegative. The sample taken for sequencing was PBMCs. The chain joins TRBV5-5 to TRBJ1-1; no clear D. The CDR3 spells CASSLGPLPSGAFF. As DNA, the CDR3 is TGTGCCAGCAGCCTCGGGCCCCTTCCAAGCGGAGCTTTCTTT. The entire variable domain, with the rest obtained from reference TRBV5-5 and TRBJ1-1, is as follows: DAGVTQSPTHLIKTRGQQVTLRCSPISGHKSVSWYQQVLGQGPQFIFQYYEKEERGRGNFPDRFSARQFPNYSSELNVNALLLGDSALYLCASSLGPLPSGAFFGQGTRLTVV.